This TCR beta chain was observed in a study of T cells in localized non-small cell lung cancer. Study results and limitations: Adjacent lung tissue had a median roughly 62 of the top 100 clones found in the tumor. Longer overall survival was associated with a higher density of T cells in the blood.

The CDR3 has 16 residues. The ends were cut back, 8 bases at V and 7 bases at J, with 26 bases in the middle. Germline V gene sequence: CDR1 SNHLY, CDR2 FYNNEI. Of note for this clone: Its cognate antigen is unknown.

Generated by immunoSEQ multiplex PCR, the TCRdb table keeps only in-frame clones and is missing some. This table has tens of thousands of clones, over 85% appearing once. This clonotype was obtained from a female donor at least 60 years old with stage I lung adenocarcinoma. Source: peripheral blood, taken before any cancer treatment. V and J are TRBV2 and TRBJ1-2; D is undetermined. CDR3 DNA: TGTGCCAGCGCCCTCTCTTCGGCGGACGTCGGCGGTGGCTACACCTTC. Translation: CASALSSADVGGGYTF.